Here is one TCR beta chain with its context. Its cognate antigen is unknown. The table came from immunoSEQ multiplex PCR; TCRdb's copy has only in-frame clones and leaves some out. The table records 100,000 to 150,000 clones, about 90% of them present only once. This record comes from a study of T cells in localized non-small cell lung cancer. Germline-derived CDR1 and CDR2 are MGHDK and SYGVNS. V dropped 4 bases and J dropped 3 bases, with 16 bases sitting between them. The CDR3 runs to 16 residues. Study-level results: Appearance in adjacent lung was seen for a median approximately 59 of the top 100 tumor clones. Uninvolved adjacent lung showed peak T cell clonality, exceeding tumor.

Material: peripheral blood, obtained before any cancer treatment. The sequence was collected from a female donor over 55 with stage I lung adenocarcinoma. V usage is TRBV25-1 and J usage is TRBJ1-5; D unresolved. The CDR3 reads CASSASGEGDNQPQHF. The CDR3 DNA reads TGTGCCAGCAGTGCCTCCGGTGAGGGTGACAATCAGCCCCAGCATTTT.